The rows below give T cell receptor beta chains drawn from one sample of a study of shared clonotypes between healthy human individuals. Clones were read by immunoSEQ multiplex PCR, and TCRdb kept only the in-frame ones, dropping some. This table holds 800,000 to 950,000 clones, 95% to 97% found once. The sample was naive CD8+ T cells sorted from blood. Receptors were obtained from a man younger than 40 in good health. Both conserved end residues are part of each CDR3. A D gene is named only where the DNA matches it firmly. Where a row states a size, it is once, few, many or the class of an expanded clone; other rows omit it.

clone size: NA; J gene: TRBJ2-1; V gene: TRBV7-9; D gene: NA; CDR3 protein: CASSLPRASGGGNEQFF; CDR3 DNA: TGTGCCAGCAGCTTACCCAGGGCTAGCGGAGGGGGCAATGAGCAGTTCTTC
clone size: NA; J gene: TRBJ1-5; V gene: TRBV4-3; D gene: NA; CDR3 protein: CASSQRQGNQPQHF; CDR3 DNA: TGCGCCAGCAGCCAACGGCAGGGCAATCAGCCCCAGCATTTT
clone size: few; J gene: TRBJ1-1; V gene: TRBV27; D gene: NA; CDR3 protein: CASSSTPNTEAFF; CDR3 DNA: TGTGCCAGCAGTTCAACCCCTAACACTGAAGCTTTCTTT
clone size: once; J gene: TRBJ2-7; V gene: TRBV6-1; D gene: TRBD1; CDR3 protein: CASSEPDRAGEQYF; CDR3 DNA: TGTGCCAGCAGTGAGCCTGACAGGGCGGGCGAGCAGTACTTC
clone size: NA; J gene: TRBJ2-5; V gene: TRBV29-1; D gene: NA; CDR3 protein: CSVEGTLQETQYF; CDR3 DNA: TGCAGCGTTGAAGGGACGCTACAAGAGACCCAGTACTTC
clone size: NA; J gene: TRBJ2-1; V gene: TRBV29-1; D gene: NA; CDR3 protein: CSVGGDEQFF; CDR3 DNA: TGCAGCGTAGGCGGCGATGAGCAGTTCTTC
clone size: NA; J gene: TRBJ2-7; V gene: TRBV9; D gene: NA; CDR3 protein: CASSVGGGSEQYF; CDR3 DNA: TGTGCCAGCAGCGTAGGGGGAGGTAGCGAGCAGTACTTC
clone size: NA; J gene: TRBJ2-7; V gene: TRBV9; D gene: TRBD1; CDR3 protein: CASSDGVDDRGLGEQYF; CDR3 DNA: TGTGCCAGCAGCGATGGAGTTGACGACAGGGGGCTTGGCGAGCAGTACTTC
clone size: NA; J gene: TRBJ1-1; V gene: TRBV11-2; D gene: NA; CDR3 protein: CASFDLEEAFF; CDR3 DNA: TGTGCCAGCTTCGATCTTGAGGAAGCTTTCTTT
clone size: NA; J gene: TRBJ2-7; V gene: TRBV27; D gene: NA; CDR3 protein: CASSFSSSGNYEQYF; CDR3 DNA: TGTGCCAGCAGTTTCTCGAGTAGCGGCAACTACGAGCAGTACTTC
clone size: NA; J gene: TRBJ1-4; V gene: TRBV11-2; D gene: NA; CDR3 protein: CASSHRVGEKLFF; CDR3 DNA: TGTGCCAGCAGCCACAGGGTTGGCGAAAAACTGTTTTTT
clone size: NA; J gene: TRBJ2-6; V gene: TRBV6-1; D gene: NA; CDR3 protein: CASSERLDTVFGANVLTF; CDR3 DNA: TGTGCCAGCAGTGAAAGATTAGATACAGTGTTCGGGGCCAACGTCCTGACTTTC
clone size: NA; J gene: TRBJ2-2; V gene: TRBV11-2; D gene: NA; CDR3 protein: CASSLGFGQSTGELFF; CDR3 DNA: TGTGCCAGCAGCTTAGGGTTCGGGCAGAGCACCGGGGAGCTGTTTTTT
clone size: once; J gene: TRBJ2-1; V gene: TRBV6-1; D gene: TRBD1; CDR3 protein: CASSDIRYRDRVYNEQFF; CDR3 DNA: TGTGCCAGCAGTGACATACGTTACCGGGACAGGGTTTACAATGAGCAGTTCTTC
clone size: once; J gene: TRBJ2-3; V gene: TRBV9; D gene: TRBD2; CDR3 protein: CASSVGISGSTDTQYF; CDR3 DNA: TGTGCCAGCAGCGTAGGTATTAGCGGGAGCACAGATACGCAGTATTTT
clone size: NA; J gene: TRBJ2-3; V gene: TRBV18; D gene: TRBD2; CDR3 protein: CASSQRETMTDTQYF; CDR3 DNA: TGTGCCAGCTCACAGCGGGAGACGATGACAGATACGCAGTATTTT
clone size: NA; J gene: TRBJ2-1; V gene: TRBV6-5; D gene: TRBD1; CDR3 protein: CASSYGTGAYNEQFF; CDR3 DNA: TGTGCCAGCAGTTACGGAACAGGGGCCTACAATGAGCAGTTCTTC
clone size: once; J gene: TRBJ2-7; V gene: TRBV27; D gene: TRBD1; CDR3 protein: CASSFSPGQTYEQYF; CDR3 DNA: TGTGCCAGCAGTTTCTCACCGGGACAGACCTACGAGCAGTACTTC
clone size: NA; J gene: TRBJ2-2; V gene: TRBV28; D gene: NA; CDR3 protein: CASSFLGGDTGELFF; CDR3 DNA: TGTGCCAGCAGTTTCCTGGGGGGAGACACCGGGGAGCTGTTTTTT
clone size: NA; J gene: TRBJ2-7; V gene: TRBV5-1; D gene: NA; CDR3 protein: CASSFSGGGYEQYF; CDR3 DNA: TGCGCCAGCAGCTTTAGCGGAGGGGGCTACGAGCAGTACTTC
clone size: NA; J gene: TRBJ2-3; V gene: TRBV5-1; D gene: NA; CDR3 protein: CASSSLGPTDTQYF; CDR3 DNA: TGCGCCAGCAGCTCCTTGGGGCCCACAGATACGCAGTATTTT
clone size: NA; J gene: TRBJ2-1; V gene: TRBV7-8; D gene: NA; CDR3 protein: CASSLESLAIYNEQFF; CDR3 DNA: TGTGCCAGCAGCTTAGAATCGCTAGCTATTTACAATGAGCAGTTCTTC
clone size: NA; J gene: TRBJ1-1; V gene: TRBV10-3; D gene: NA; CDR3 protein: CAISATDQKNTEAFF; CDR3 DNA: TGTGCCATCAGTGCAACAGATCAAAAGAACACTGAAGCTTTCTTT
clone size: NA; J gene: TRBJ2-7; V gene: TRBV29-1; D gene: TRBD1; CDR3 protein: CSVEIGTGTYEQYF; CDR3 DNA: TGCAGCGTCGAAATCGGGACAGGCACCTACGAGCAGTACTTC
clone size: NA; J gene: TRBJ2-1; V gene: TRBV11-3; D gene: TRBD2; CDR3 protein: CASSLDAGGRTYNEQFF; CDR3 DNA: TGTGCCAGCAGCTTAGATGCTGGCGGGAGGACCTACAATGAGCAGTTCTTC
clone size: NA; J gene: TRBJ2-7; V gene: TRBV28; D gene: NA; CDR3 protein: CASSSRQANYEQYF; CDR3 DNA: TGTGCCAGCAGTTCACGACAGGCCAATTACGAGCAGTACTTC
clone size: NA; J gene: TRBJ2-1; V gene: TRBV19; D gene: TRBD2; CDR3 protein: CASKSGSSYNEQFF; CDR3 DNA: TGTGCCAGTAAAAGCGGGAGTTCCTACAATGAGCAGTTCTTC
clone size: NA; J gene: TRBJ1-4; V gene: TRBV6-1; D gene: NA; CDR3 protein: CASSVLRRNNEKLFF; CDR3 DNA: TGTGCCAGCAGTGTATTGCGGAGGAACAATGAAAAACTGTTTTTT
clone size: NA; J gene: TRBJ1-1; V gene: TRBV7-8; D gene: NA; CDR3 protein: CASSLAPHRENTEAFF; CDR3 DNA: TGTGCCAGCAGCTTAGCGCCACACAGGGAAAACACTGAAGCTTTCTTT
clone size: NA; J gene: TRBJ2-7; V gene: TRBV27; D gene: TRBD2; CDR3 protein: CASSYKREGGEQYF; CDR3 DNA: TGTGCCAGCAGTTACAAGCGGGAGGGAGGCGAGCAGTACTTC
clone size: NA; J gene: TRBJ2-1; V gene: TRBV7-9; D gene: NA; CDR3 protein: CASSPESSLLSYNEQFF; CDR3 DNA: TGTGCCAGCAGCCCCGAAAGCAGTCTCCTCTCCTACAATGAGCAGTTCTTC
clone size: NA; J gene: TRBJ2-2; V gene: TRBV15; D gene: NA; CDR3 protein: CATSVAATNTGELFF; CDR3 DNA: TGTGCCACCAGCGTAGCGGCTACTAACACCGGGGAGCTGTTTTTT
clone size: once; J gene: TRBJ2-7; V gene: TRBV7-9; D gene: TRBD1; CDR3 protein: CASSLADRYEQYF; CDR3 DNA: TGTGCCAGCAGCTTAGCGGACAGGTACGAGCAGTACTTC
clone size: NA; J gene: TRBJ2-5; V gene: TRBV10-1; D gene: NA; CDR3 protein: CASPLIQETQYF; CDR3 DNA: TGCGCCAGCCCATTGATACAAGAGACCCAGTACTTC
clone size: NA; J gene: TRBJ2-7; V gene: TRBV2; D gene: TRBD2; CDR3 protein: CASSPSAGGLYEQYF; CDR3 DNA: TGTGCCAGCAGTCCCTCCGCGGGAGGGCTATACGAGCAGTACTTC
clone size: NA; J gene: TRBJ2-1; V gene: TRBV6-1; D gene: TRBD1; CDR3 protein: CASSEFWTGDAHEQFF; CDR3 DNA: TGTGCCAGCAGTGAATTTTGGACAGGGGACGCCCATGAGCAGTTCTTC
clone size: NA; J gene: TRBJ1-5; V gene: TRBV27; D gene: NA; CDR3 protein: CASSLLGSNQPQHF; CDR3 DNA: TGTGCCAGCAGTTTATTGGGCAGCAATCAGCCCCAGCATTTT
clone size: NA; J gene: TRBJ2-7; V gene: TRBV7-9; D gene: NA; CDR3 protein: CASSLVLGNYEQYF; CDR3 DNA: TGTGCCAGCAGCTTAGTACTAGGGAACTACGAGCAGTACTTC
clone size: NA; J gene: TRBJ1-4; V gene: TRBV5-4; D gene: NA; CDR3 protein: CASSLWGGNEKLFF; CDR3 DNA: TGTGCCAGCAGCCTCTGGGGGGGTAATGAAAAACTGTTTTTT
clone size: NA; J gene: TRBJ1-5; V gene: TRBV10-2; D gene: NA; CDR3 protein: CASSAEGWDSNQPQHF; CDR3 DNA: TGCGCCAGCAGTGCAGAGGGGTGGGATAGCAATCAGCCCCAGCATTTT
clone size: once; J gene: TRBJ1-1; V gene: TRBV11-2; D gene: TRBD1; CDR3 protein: CASSFRTGKNTEAFF; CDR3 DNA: TGTGCCAGCAGCTTTAGGACAGGGAAGAACACTGAAGCTTTCTTT
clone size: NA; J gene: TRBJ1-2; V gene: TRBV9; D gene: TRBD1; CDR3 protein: CASSSGQETYGYTF; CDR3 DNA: TGTGCCAGCAGCTCGGGACAGGAAACTTATGGCTACACCTTC
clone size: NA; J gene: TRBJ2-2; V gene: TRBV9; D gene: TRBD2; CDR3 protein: CASSAPGLVNTGELFF; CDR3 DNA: TGTGCCAGCAGCGCTCCGGGACTAGTGAACACCGGGGAGCTGTTTTTT
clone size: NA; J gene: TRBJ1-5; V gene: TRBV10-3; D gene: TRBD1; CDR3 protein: CAMGGTDFNQPQHF; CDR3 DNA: TGTGCCATGGGCGGGACAGACTTCAATCAGCCCCAGCATTTT
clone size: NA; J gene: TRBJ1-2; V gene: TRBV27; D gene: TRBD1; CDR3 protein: CASSTIPGQEIANYGYTF; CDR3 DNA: TGTGCCAGCAGTACCATCCCGGGACAGGAAATAGCTAACTATGGCTACACCTTC
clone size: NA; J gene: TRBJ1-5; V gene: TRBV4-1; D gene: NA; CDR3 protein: CASRGALYSNQPQHF; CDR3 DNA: TGCGCCAGCCGGGGGGCCCTCTATAGCAATCAGCCCCAGCATTTT
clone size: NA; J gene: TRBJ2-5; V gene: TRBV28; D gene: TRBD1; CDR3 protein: CASSFRQGVQETQYF; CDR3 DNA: TGTGCCAGCAGTTTTAGACAGGGAGTTCAAGAGACCCAGTACTTC
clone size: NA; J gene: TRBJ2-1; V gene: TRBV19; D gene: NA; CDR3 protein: CASSSSRQVYYNEQFF; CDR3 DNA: TGTGCCAGTAGTAGTTCGAGGCAGGTCTACTACAATGAGCAGTTCTTC
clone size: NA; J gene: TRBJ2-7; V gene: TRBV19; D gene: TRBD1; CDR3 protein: CASSLGTGFYEQYF; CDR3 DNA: TGTGCCAGTAGTCTCGGGACAGGGTTTTACGAGCAGTACTTC
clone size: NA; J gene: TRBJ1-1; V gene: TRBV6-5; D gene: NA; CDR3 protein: CASRAYRVKDTEAFF; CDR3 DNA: TGTGCCAGCAGGGCGTACAGGGTTAAGGACACTGAAGCTTTCTTT
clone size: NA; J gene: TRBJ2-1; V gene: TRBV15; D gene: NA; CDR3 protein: CATSRYVVGSYNEQFF; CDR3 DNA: TGTGCCACCAGCAGATACGTTGTAGGCTCCTACAATGAGCAGTTCTTC
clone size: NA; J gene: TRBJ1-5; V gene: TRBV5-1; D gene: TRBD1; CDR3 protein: CASSLTGVGNQPQHF; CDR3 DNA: TGCGCCAGCAGCTTGACAGGGGTGGGCAATCAGCCCCAGCATTTT
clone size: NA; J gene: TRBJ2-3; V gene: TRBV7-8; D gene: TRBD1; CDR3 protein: CASSLVAKISGQGRDTQYF; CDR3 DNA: TGTGCCAGCAGCTTAGTAGCCAAGATATCGGGACAGGGGAGAGATACGCAGTATTTT
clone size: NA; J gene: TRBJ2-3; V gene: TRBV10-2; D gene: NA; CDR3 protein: CASSVPPNSDTDTQYF; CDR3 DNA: TGCGCCAGCAGTGTACCCCCCAACTCCGACACAGATACGCAGTATTTT
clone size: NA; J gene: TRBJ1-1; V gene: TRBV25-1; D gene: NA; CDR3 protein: CASIDSMNTEAFF; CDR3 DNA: TGTGCCAGCATAGACAGCATGAACACTGAAGCTTTCTTT